These 22 T cell receptor beta chains came from one sample sequenced in a study of blood T cell repertoires in COVID-19. Data came from immunoSEQ multiplex PCR; TCRdb stores just in-frame clones and leaves some out. In the table there are over 95,000 clones, 75% to 85% of which are singletons. Sequencing was carried out using peripheral blood. Receptor source: a human donor in a cohort sampled during active COVID-19.

The rearrangement joins TRBV4-1 to TRBJ1-5; D might be TRBD1 (6 bases). The CDR3 consists of 15 residues. With 1 base removed from V and 0 bases from J, the gap between germline ends came to 7 bases. In germline, CDR1 is MGHRA, CDR2 YSYEKL. The DNA of the CDR3 is TGCGCCAGCAGCCAAGGGACAGATAGCAATCAGCCCCAGCATTTT. Translation gives CASSQGTDSNQPQHF.

This clone was counted between two and nine times. The chain joins TRBV9 to TRBJ2-7; weak D call: TRBD1 (5 bases). Germline loops: CDR1 SGDLS, CDR2 YYNGEE. The V and J ends lost 0 bases and 2 bases respectively, with 9 bases between them. This CDR3 has 14 residues. Here the CDR3 reads CASSVEGSTYEQYF. The CDR3 DNA sequence: TGTGCCAGCAGCGTAGAGGGGTCCACCTACGAGCAGTACTTC.

This sequence joins TRBV5-1 and TRBJ2-7, with 9 bases aligning to TRBD2. The germline CDR1 and CDR2 sequences are SGHRS and YFSETQ. J was trimmed by 2 bases and V by 5 bases; bases with no gene match: 11. The CDR3 covers 16 residues. Written as DNA, the CDR3 is TGCGCCAGCAGAGTTGCTTGGACTAGCGAGACCTACGAGCAGTACTTC. Encoded protein: CASRVAWTSETYEQYF.

This clone was observed a handful of times. The chain has TRBV19 and TRBJ2-6, with 7 positions matching TRBD1. V gave up 6 bases and J gave up 0 bases; unmatched junction bases: 5. Looked up from germline, CDR1 is LNHDA and CDR2 is SQIVND (reference sequence). This CDR3 spans 16 amino acids. The CDR3 DNA is TGTGCCAGTAGAAGGACAGGATCCTCTGGGGCCAACGTCCTGACTTTC. It specifies CASRRTGSSGANVLTF.

The rearrangement links TRBV11-3 to TRBJ1-2, with 7 positions matching TRBD1. V lost 5 bases and J lost 2; bases outside the gene matches: 11. Germline CDR1 is SGHNT and CDR2 is YENEEA. The CDR3 length is 16 residues. The CDR3 DNA is TGTGCCAGCAGCGGTCCAGGGGGGAAAACGAACTATGGCTACACCTTC. Residues: CASSGPGGKTNYGYTF.

V usage is TRBV5-1 and J usage is TRBJ2-5; 8 nucleotides align to TRBD2. V dropped 2 bases and J dropped 2; count of bases not matched to a gene: 14. Germline V CDR1 and CDR2: SGHRS, YFSETQ. This CDR3 has 18 residues. Here the CDR3 reads CASSFGGRSGGYQETQYF. Here the CDR3 DNA reads TGCGCCAGCAGCTTCGGTGGGCGGAGCGGGGGTTATCAAGAGACCCAGTACTTC.

This chain links TRBV11-2 with TRBJ2-7, with D possibly being TRBD2 (6 bases). This CDR3 contains 15 residues. From germline, CDR1 is SGHAT and CDR2 FQNNGV. Trimming took 3 bases from V and 3 from J, leaving 15 bases between them. As DNA, the CDR3 is TGTGCCAGCAGCTTGGGTGGGGCGGGAAACTACGAGCAGTACTTC. This gives the protein CASSLGGAGNYEQYF.

The rearrangement uses TRBV30 and TRBJ1-5, with D possibly TRBD1 on 5 matching bases. The V gene lost 2 bases and the J gene lost 5 bases, with 16 bases spanning the gap. CDR3 length: 15 residues. Germline CDR1 GTSNPN, CDR2 SVGIG (reference sequence). The CDR3 reads CAWSLDSSGDQPQHF. DNA of the CDR3: TGTGCCTGGAGTCTCGACAGTTCGGGCGATCAGCCCCAGCATTTT.

The rearrangement uses TRBV18 and TRBJ2-7; no definite D call. CDR1 and CDR2 (germline): KGHSH, LQKENI. Trimming took off 3 bases at V and 3 bases at J, with 6 bases between the two ends. The CDR3 has 12 amino acids. The chain's CDR3 is CASSPASYEQYF. The CDR3 coding sequence is TGTGCCAGCTCACCCGCCAGCTACGAGCAGTACTTC.

The CDR3 region has the DNA TGTGCCAGCAGCGGTGGACAGGAAGACTCCTACGAGCAGTACTTC. Its protein product is CASSGGQEDSYEQYF. The genes are TRBV13 and TRBJ2-7, with TRBD1 matching over 7 bases. The length of the CDR3 is 15 residues. Germline-derived CDR1 and CDR2 are PRHDT and FYEKMQ (reference sequence). The ends lost 5 bases at V and 0 bases at J; junction bases unmatched: 7.

The chain links TRBV2 to TRBJ2-3, with D maybe TRBD2 (5 bases). The CDR3 has 12 residues. Germline V CDR1 and CDR2: SNHLY, FYNNEI. The V end was cut by 7 bases, the J end by 3 bases, with 8 bases between. The CDR3 protein is CASKRETDTQYF. In DNA, the CDR3 is TGTGCCAGCAAAAGGGAGACAGATACGCAGTATTTT. The variable domain in full, completed from reference TRBV2 and TRBJ2-3, reads EPEVTQTPSHQVTQMGQEVILRCVPISNHLYFYWYRQILGQKVEFLVSFYNNEISEKSEIFDDQFSVERPDGSNFTLKIRSTKLEDSAMYFCASKRETDTQYFGPGTRLTVL.

This clone has a single count. V and J are TRBV10-3 and TRBJ2-1; TRBD2 matches at 12 bases. The J segment lost 4 bases and the V segment lost 4 bases, leaving 2 bases of the junction unmatched. Germline V CDR1 and CDR2: ENHRY, SYGVKD. This CDR3 region has 15 residues. CDR3 sequence: CAISGTSGKYNEQFF. CDR3 DNA sequence: TGTGCCATCAGTGGGACTAGCGGGAAATACAATGAGCAGTTCTTC.

V gene TRBV15 combines with J gene TRBJ1-2; 11 bases fit TRBD1. The CDR3 runs 15 residues. CDR1 is LNHNV and CDR2 is YYDKDF in the germline V gene (reference sequence). V gave up 5 bases and J gave up 4 bases; unmatched junction bases: 6. The CDR3, as DNA: TGTGCCACCAGCGGTCCGGGACAGGGGGGCTATGGCTACACCTTC. Translating gives CATSGPGQGGYGYTF. The whole variable domain, remainder taken from reference TRBV15 and TRBJ1-2, is DAMVIQNPRYQVTQFGKPVTLSCSQTLNHNVMYWYQQKSSQAPKLLFHYYDKDFNNEADTPDNFQSRRPNTSFCFLDIRSPGLGDTAMYLCATSGPGQGGYGYTFGSGTRLTVV.

A single count supports this clone. The CDR3 bases are TGTGCCAGCAGTTACGGGACAGAACTCTATGGCTACACCTTC. Translating gives CASSYGTELYGYTF. The chain joins TRBV6-5 to TRBJ1-2; TRBD1 aligns across 7 bases. The CDR3 sequence is 14 residues long. CDR1 is MNHEY, CDR2 SVGAGI, per germline. V lost 2 bases, J lost 4 bases, and 4 bases stayed unmatched.

This clone showed up just a few times. This sample also contains other DNA sequences that code for the same CDR3. The chain combines TRBV7-9 with TRBJ1-6; weak D call: TRBD1 (5 bases). The CDR3 consists of 12 residues. CDR1 is SEHNR, CDR2 FQNEAQ, per germline (reference sequence). V was trimmed by 4 bases and J by 13 bases, leaving 11 bases between them. In DNA, the CDR3 is TGTGCCAGCAGCTCCCAGGGATCTCCCCTCCACTTT. The encoded protein is CASSSQGSPLHF.

The chain recombines TRBV5-4 with TRBJ2-7, with D possibly being TRBD1 (6 bases). V lost 2 bases to trimming and J lost 5 bases, with 17 bases between them. Germline V gene lookup returns CDR1 SGHNT and CDR2 YYREEE (reference sequence). This CDR3 has 15 amino acids. The CDR3 DNA reads TGTGCCAGCAGCTTAGAGCCAACAGGGTCCCACGAGCAGTACTTC. Translating it yields CASSLEPTGSHEQYF.

This chain joins TRBV28 and TRBJ1-2; 8 positions agree with TRBD1. The CDR3 runs to 14 residues. J gave up 2 bases and V 5 bases, and 4 bases lay outside the gene matches. The germline gives CDR1 MDHEN, CDR2 SYDVKM. CDR3 in DNA: TGTGCCAGCAGTCCCCAGGGGGCCAACTATGGCTACACCTTC. This codes for CASSPQGANYGYTF.

The rearrangement joins TRBV30 to TRBJ2-5; perhaps TRBD1 as D (6 bases). Trimming removed 4 bases from V and 1 base from J, with 7 bases in between. The germline V gene encodes CDR1 GTSNPN and CDR2 SVGIG (reference sequence). The CDR3 is made up of 12 amino acids. DNA for the CDR3: TGTGCCTGGACCAGGGGCCAAGAGACCCAGTACTTC. It is translated as CAWTRGQETQYF. Complete variable domain (other parts from reference TRBV30 and TRBJ2-5): SQTIHQWPATLVQPVGSPLSLECTVEGTSNPNLYWYRQAAGRGLQLLFYSVGIGQISSEVPQNLSASRPQDRQFILSSKKLLLSDSGFYLCAWTRGQETQYFGPGTRLLVL.

This clone was seen at least ten times. The chain uses TRBV6-2 or TRBV6-3 and TRBJ1-5, with 7 bases that match TRBD1. Germline V CDR1 and CDR2: MNHEY, SVGEGT. The length of the CDR3 is 15 residues. The V segment lost 2 bases and the J segment 5 bases; nucleotides outside the gene matches: 6. The CDR3 DNA reads as TGTGCCAGCAGTTACAGGGGGCAGGGAGATCAGCCCCAGCATTTT. This codes for CASSYRGQGDQPQHF.

This clone came up a few times. CDR3 coding DNA: TGTGCCAGCAGTTTAACAGGGGGCACCGGGGAGCTGTTTTTT. This sequence encodes CASSLTGGTGELFF. V gene TRBV28 combines with J gene TRBJ2-2, with 8 nucleotides matching TRBD1. The CDR3 totals 14 residues. V dropped 2 bases and J dropped 4; count of bases not matched to a gene: 0. The germline gives CDR1 MDHEN, CDR2 SYDVKM.

The CDR3 DNA sequence: TGTGCCACCAGCAGAGATGATGGGGACAGGGAATACGAGCAGTACTTC. Translation gives CATSRDDGDREYEQYF. The chain carries TRBV15 and TRBJ2-7; 9 bases are shared with TRBD1. CDR3 size: 16 residues. With 0 bases clipped from V and 4 bases from J, the junction kept 7 bases outside the gene matches. The germline CDR1 and CDR2 sequences are LNHNV and YYDKDF (reference sequence).

This clone was counted only a few times. The chain combines TRBV30 with TRBJ2-7, with TRBD1 matching over 11 bases. From germline, CDR1 is GTSNPN and CDR2 SVGIG (reference sequence). The J segment lost 7 bases and the V segment lost 8 bases, leaving 10 bases of the junction unmatched. This CDR3 has 13 amino acids. CDR3: CAGRDRGKREQYF. CDR3 sequence (DNA): TGTGCCGGAAGGGACAGGGGGAAGAGGGAGCAGTACTTC. Full variable domain (missing parts from reference TRBV30 and TRBJ2-7): SQTIHQWPATLVQPVGSPLSLECTVEGTSNPNLYWYRQAAGRGLQLLFYSVGIGQISSEVPQNLSASRPQDRQFILSSKKLLLSDSGFYLCAGRDRGKREQYFGPGTRLTVT.